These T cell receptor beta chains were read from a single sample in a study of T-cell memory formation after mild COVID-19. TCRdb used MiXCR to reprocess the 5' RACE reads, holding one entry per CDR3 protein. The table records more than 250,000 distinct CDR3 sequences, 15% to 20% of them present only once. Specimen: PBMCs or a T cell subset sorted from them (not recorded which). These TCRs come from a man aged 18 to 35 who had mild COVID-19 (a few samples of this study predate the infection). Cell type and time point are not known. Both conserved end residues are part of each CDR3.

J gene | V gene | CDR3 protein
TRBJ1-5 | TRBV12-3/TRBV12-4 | CASGQGIGQPQHF
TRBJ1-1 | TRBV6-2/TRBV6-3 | CASSSDRNLMNTEAFF
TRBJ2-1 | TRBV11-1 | CASSLLGQGDNEQFF
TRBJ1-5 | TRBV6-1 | CASSPTLNQPQHF
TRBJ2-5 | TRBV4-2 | CASSQGGAGRETQYF
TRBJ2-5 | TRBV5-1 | CASSPGAGFQETQYF
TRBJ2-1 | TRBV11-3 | CASSSGTGQYNEQFF
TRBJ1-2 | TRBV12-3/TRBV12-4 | CASSLILEGSYGYTF
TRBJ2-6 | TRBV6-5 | CASSRTGTGRSGANVLTF
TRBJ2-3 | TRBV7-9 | CASSLATHTDTQYF
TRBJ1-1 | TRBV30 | CAWSVGGAAFF
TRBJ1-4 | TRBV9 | CASSPGLLDEKLFF
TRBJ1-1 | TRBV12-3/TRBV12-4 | CASSLRSEAFF
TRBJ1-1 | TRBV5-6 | CASSLALAGLTEAFF
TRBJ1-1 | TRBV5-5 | CASPIGRGRLRTEAFF
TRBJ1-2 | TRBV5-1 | CASSLAVQGSYTF
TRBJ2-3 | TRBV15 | CATSNSGGSTDTQYF
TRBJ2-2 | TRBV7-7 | CASSFSSAGELFF
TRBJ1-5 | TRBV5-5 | CASSLGGGDQPQHF
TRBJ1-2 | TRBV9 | CASSALRGYTF
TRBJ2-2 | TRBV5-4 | CASSFASGPGTGELFF
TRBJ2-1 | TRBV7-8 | CASSDRVSREQFF
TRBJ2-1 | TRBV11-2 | CASSPGSILAGEKRDAYNEQFF
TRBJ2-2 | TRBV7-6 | CASSLGPGPSGTGELFF
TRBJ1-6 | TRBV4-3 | CASQGSYNSPLHF
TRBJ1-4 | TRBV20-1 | CSARTGGLEKLFF
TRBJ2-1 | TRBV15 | CATSREGARNEQFF
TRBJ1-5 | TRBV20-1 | CSAGTGLRGSNQPQHF
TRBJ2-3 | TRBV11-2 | CASSFTWSDTQYF
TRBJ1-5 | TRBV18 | CASSATGMGQPQHF
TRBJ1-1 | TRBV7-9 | CASSPHLNTEAFF
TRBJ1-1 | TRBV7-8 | CASSSLGQGEAFF
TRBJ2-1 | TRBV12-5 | CASGFRDVYNEQFF
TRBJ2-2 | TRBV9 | CASSFSGGFTGELFF
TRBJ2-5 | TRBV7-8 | CASSLGRGTEETQYF
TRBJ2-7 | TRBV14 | CASSQVQGAYYEQYF
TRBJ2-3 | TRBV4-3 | CASSQEGGEDTQYF
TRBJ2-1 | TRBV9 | CASSPGGAGGPYNEQFF
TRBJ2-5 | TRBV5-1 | CASSSTYQETQYF
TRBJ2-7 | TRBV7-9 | CASSHQGNFYEQYF
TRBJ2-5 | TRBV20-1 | CSANGGAQETQYF
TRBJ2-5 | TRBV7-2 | CASSPLGGARETQYF
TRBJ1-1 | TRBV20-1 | CSARAPAGPNTEAFF
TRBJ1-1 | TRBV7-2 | CASSLNGVTNTEAFF
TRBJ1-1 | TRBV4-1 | CASSQANRGGTEAFF
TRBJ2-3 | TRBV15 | CATSRGSQRGSTDTQYF
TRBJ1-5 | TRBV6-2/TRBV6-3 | CASSNDRYQPQHF
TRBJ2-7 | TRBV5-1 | CASSLTGTGEYEQYF
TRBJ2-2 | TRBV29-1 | CSVETGSSGELFF
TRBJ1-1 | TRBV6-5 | CATGRGGTEAFF
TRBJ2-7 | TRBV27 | CASSTSPEGEQYF
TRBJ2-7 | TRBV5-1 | CASSDRASYEQYF
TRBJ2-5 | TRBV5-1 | CASSLDGRGSETQYF
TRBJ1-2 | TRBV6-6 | CASRVPSYGYTF
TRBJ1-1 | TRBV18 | CASSRSSGANTEAFF
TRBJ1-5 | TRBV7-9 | CASSTDSNSNQPQHF